The present entry profiles one T cell receptor beta chain with its context. Its antigen remains unidentified. This record belongs to a study of T cells in localized non-small cell lung cancer. Sequencing used immunoSEQ multiplex PCR; TCRdb keeps in-frame clones, though not all of them. The table has roughly 40,000 clones, under 90% seen once; the top ten hold roughly 6.6%. Findings and caveats of the study: The study detected a median approximately 57 of the top 100 tumor clones in adjacent lung. Among the tissues sampled, uninvolved adjacent lung had the highest T cell clonality, above tumor.

The CDR3 length is 15 residues. Germline CDR1 MDHEN, CDR2 SYDVKM. V was clipped by 4 bases and J by 2 bases, with 12 bases between them. The gene calls are TRBV28 and TRBJ2-4; D call uncertain. The sequence was obtained from a male donor at least 60 years old with stage II lung adenocarcinoma. The starting material was peripheral blood mononuclear cells, obtained before any cancer treatment. CDR3 protein: CASSSRRSTKNIQYF. CDR3 DNA: TGTGCCAGCAGTTCCAGGCGGTCTACCAAAAACATTCAGTACTTC.